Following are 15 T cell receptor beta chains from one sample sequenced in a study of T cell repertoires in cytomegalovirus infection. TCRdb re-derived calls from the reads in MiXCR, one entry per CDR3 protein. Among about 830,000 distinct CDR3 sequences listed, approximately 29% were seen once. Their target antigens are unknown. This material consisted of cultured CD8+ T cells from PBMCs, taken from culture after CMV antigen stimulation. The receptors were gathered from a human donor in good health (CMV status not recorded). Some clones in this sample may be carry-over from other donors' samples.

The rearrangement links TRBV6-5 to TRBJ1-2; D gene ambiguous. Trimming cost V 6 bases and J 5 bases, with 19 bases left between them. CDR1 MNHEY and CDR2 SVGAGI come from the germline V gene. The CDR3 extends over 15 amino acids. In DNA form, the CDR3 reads TGTGCCAGCAGCATCGACCGGGTACTAGAGTATGGCTACACCTTC. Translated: CASSIDRVLEYGYTF.

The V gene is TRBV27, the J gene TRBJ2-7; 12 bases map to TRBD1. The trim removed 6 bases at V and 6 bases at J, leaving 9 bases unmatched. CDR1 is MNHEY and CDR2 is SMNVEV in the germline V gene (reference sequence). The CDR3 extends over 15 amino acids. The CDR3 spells CASSDTGTGGLEQYF. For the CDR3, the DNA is TGTGCCAGCAGCGACACCGGGACAGGGGGCCTCGAGCAGTACTTC.

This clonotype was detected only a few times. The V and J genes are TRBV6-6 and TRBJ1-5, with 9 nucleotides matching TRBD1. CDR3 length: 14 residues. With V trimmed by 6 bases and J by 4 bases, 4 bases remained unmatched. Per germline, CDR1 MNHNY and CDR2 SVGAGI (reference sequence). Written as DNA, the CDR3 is TGTGCCAGCAGGACCGGGACAGGGAATCAGCCCCAGCATTTT. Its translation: CASRTGTGNQPQHF.

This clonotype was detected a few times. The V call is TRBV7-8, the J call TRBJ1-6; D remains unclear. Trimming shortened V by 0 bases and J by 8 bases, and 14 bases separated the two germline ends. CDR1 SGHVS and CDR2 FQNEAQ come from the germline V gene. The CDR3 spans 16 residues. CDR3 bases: TGTGCCAGCAGCTTAGCGATAGGCTTCGGCTATTCACCCCTCCACTTT. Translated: CASSLAIGFGYSPLHF.

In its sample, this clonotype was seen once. Here the CDR3 reads CASSPDTLFNEKLFF. CDR3 bases: TGTGCCAGCAGCCCAGACACGCTATTCAATGAAAAACTGTTTTTT. This rearrangement joins TRBV6-5 to TRBJ1-4; D unclear. Trimming took 6 bases from V and 5 from J, leaving 16 bases between them. Germline V lookup: CDR1 MNHEY, CDR2 SVGAGI. There are 15 residues in the CDR3.

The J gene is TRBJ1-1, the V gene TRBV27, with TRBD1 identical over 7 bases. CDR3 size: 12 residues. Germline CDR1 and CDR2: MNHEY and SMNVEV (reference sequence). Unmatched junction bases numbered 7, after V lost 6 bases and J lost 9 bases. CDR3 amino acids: CASRVQGRKAFF. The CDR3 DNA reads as TGTGCCAGCAGGGTACAGGGGAGGAAAGCTTTCTTT.

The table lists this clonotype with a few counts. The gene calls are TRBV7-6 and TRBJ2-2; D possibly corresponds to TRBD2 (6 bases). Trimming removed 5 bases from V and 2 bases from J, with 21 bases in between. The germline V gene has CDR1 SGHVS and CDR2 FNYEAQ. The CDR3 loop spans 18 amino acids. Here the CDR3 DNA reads TGTGCCAGCAGCACCGTTGAGGGGCCGGAGGGAAACACCGGGGAGCTGTTTTTT. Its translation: CASSTVEGPEGNTGELFF.

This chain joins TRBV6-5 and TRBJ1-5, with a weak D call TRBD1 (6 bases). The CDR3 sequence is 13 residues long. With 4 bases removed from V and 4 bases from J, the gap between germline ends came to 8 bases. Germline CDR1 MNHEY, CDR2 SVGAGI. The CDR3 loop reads CASSSGQNQPQHF. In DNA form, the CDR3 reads TGTGCCAGCAGTTCAGGACAGAATCAGCCCCAGCATTTT.

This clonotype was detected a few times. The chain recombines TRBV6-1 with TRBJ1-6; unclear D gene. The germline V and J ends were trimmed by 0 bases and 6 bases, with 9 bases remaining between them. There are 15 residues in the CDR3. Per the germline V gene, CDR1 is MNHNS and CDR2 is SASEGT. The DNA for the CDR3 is TGTGCCAGCAGTGAAGCGCAACAGCTTAATTCACCCCTCCACTTT. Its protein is CASSEAQQLNSPLHF.

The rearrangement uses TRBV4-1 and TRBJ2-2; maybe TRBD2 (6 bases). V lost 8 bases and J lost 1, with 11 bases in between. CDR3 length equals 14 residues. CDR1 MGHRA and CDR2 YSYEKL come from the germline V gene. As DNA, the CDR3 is TGCGCCAGCGAGGGACTTTTGAACACCGGGGAGCTGTTTTTT. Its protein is CASEGLLNTGELFF.

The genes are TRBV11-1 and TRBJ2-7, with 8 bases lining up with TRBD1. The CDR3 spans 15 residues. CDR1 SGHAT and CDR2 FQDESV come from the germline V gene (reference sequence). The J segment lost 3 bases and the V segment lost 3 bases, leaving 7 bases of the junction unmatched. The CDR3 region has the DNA TGTGCCAGCAGCTTCGACAGGGGTGGGGTCTACGAGCAGTACGTC. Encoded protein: CASSFDRGGVYEQYV.

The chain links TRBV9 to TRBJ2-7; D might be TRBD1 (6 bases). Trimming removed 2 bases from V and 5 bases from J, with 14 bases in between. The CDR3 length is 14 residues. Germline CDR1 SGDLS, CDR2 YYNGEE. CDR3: CASSVGGPTDEQYF. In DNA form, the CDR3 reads TGTGCCAGCAGCGTTGGGGGCCCTACTGACGAGCAGTACTTC.

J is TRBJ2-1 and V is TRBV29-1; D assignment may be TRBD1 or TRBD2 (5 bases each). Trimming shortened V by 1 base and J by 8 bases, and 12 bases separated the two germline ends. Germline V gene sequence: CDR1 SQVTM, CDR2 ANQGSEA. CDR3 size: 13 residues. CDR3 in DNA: TGCAGCGTTGAAGCTGGGGGTGGGTATGAGCAGTTCTTC. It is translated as CSVEAGGGYEQFF.

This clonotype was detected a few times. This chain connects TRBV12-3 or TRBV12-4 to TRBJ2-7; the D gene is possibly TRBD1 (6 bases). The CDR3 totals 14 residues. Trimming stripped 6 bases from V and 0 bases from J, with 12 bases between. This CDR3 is CASSDRTFSYEQYF. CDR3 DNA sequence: TGTGCCAGCAGCGACAGGACTTTCTCCTACGAGCAGTACTTC.

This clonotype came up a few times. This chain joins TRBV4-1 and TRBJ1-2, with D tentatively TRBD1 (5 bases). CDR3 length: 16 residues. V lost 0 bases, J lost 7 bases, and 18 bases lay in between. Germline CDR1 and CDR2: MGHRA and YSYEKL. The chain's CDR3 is CASSQEDRGPHRGYTF. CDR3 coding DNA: TGCGCCAGCAGCCAAGAAGACCGGGGACCCCATCGTGGCTACACCTTC.